This entry lists 28 T cell receptor beta chains sequenced from one sample in a study of T cell responses to AZD1222 COVID-19 vaccine. Here immunoSEQ multiplex PCR was the method, and the copy in TCRdb shows in-frame clones only, minus some. The sample gives about 100,000 clones, roughly nine tenths of which show up once; 8% to 8.5% is in the top ten. Source: peripheral blood, taken 28 days after the second AZD1222 dose. All receptors come from an adult who received the AZD1222 COVID-19 vaccine.

The chain combines TRBV4-2 with TRBJ2-3; D is possibly TRBD2 (6 bases). This CDR3 has 17 amino acids. Trimming shortened V by 6 bases and J by 6 bases, and 25 bases separated the two germline ends. In germline, CDR1 is LGHNA, CDR2 YNFKEQ. CDR3 nucleotides: TGTGCCAGCAGGAGGGGCGGACTAAGGGATCGCGGGGATACGCAGTATTTT. This codes for CASRRGGLRDRGDTQYF.

The genes are TRBV28 and TRBJ2-7, with D hard to call. Between the trimmed V and J ends, which lost 7 bases and 3 bases, there was a span of 7 bases. Per the germline V gene, CDR1 is MDHEN and CDR2 is SYDVKM. The CDR3 spans 11 residues. CDR3 amino acids: CASTAFYEQYF. CDR3 in DNA: TGTGCCAGCACCGCTTTCTACGAGCAGTACTTC.

The rearrangement links TRBV6-5 to TRBJ2-3; TRBD1 aligns across 8 bases. The CDR3 has 12 amino acids. After removal of 4 bases from V and 10 bases from J, the junction contained 4 bases not matched to a gene. Germline loops: CDR1 MNHEY, CDR2 SVGAGI. CDR3 residues: CASSLTGASQYF. As DNA, the CDR3 is TGTGCCAGCAGTTTGACAGGGGCCTCGCAGTATTTT.

The genes are TRBV12-3 or TRBV12-4 and TRBJ1-5; D is unclear. V was shortened by 3 bases and J by 6 bases, with 6 bases between the two germline ends. CDR3 length equals 12 residues. This CDR3 reads CASSFTIQPQHF. The DNA for the CDR3 is TGTGCCAGCAGTTTCACAATTCAGCCCCAGCATTTT.

This sequence joins TRBV27 and TRBJ2-7, with 10 bases aligning to TRBD2. Germline V gene data show CDR1 as MNHEY and CDR2 as SMNVEV (reference sequence). The length of the CDR3 is 14 residues. V was clipped by 4 bases and J by 0 bases; unmatched bases: 0. CDR3 DNA: TGTGCCAGCAGTTCTAGCGGGAGCTCCTACGAGCAGTACTTC. This codes for CASSSSGSSYEQYF.

In nucleotides, the CDR3 is TGCAGCGTTGAGGGACAGAAGGGTCAGCCCCAGCATTTT. It yields the protein CSVEGQKGQPQHF. V gene TRBV29-1 combines with J gene TRBJ1-5; 7 nucleotides align to TRBD1. Germline trimming cut 3 bases from V and 6 bases from J; bases unmatched to any gene: 5. The germline CDR1 and CDR2 sequences are SQVTM and ANQGSEA. The CDR3 length is 13 residues.

The count of this clone is one. This sequence joins TRBV7-9 and TRBJ2-1; D possibly corresponds to TRBD1 (6 bases). Germline V gene data show CDR1 as SEHNR and CDR2 as FQNEAQ (reference sequence). This CDR3 is 14 amino acids long. V shed 0 bases and J shed 8 bases, with 11 bases lying between them. CDR3 in DNA: TGTGCCAGCAGCTTAGCGGGACAACTAGATGAGCAGTTCTTC. Its protein is CASSLAGQLDEQFF.

This sequence joins TRBV11-2 and TRBJ2-1; 12 nucleotides match TRBD2. Germline-derived CDR1 and CDR2 are SGHAT and FQNNGV. Trimming cost V 0 bases and J 6 bases; bases outside gene matches: 6. This CDR3 has 17 residues. The CDR3 nucleotides are TGTGCCAGCAGCTTAGAGCTAGCGGGAGGGCCGGGCAATGAGCAGTTCTTC. This translates into CASSLELAGGPGNEQFF.

J is TRBJ2-5 and V is TRBV11-2; D is unresolved. Per the germline V gene, CDR1 is SGHAT and CDR2 is FQNNGV. This CDR3 contains 13 residues. V shed 1 base and J shed 2 bases, with 5 bases lying between them. The CDR3 loop is CASSLGRQETQYF. DNA of the CDR3: TGTGCCAGCAGCTTAGGACGACAAGAGACCCAGTACTTC.

This chain links TRBV6-1 with TRBJ1-5, with unresolved D. The V gene lost 2 bases and the J gene lost 7 bases, with 9 bases spanning the gap. The CDR3 has 13 amino acids. Germline lookup yields CDR1 MNHNS and CDR2 SASEGT. CDR3 residues: CASSETVGQPQHF. DNA for the CDR3: TGTGCCAGCAGTGAAACAGTCGGGCAGCCCCAGCATTTT.

This clone was seen just once. The V call is TRBV7-9, the J call TRBJ2-1; TRBD1 matches 9 bases. CDR3 length: 16 residues. The V and J ends lost 5 bases and 5 bases, in that order; junction bases with no gene match: 10. Germline V gives CDR1 SEHNR, CDR2 FQNEAQ (reference sequence). The chain's CDR3 is CASSEIGTGLNNEQFF. CDR3 nucleotide sequence: TGTGCCAGCAGCGAAATCGGGACAGGGCTCAACAATGAGCAGTTCTTC.

The chain combines TRBV10-3 with TRBJ2-7; no clear D gene. From germline, CDR1 is ENHRY and CDR2 SYGVKD. The V gene lost 4 bases and the J gene lost 2 bases, with 9 bases spanning the gap. CDR3 size: 13 residues. CDR3 protein: CAISGGLTYEQYF. The CDR3 coding sequence is TGTGCCATCAGTGGGGGTCTCACCTACGAGCAGTACTTC.

The V and J genes are TRBV4-3 and TRBJ1-2; D is undetermined. The CDR3 covers 15 residues. Looked up from germline, CDR1 is LGHNA and CDR2 is YSLEER. Trimming removed 1 base at V and 3 bases at J, with 12 bases between. DNA of the CDR3: TGCGCCAGCAGCCAAGGGACGGGAGGAGACTATGGCTACACCTTC. It yields the protein CASSQGTGGDYGYTF.

The CDR3 is CASSSSEVDVLGANVLTF. Written as DNA, the CDR3 is TGTGCCAGCAGCTCGTCCGAAGTGGACGTCCTTGGGGCCAACGTCCTGACTTTC. The chain combines TRBV13 with TRBJ2-6; D unclear. V dropped 4 bases and J dropped 3 bases, with 19 bases sitting between them. Germline V gene sequence: CDR1 PRHDT, CDR2 FYEKMQ (reference sequence). CDR3 length equals 18 residues.

V and J are TRBV6-6 and TRBJ2-1; 11 nucleotides align to TRBD2. The CDR3 is 14 residues long. Trimming removed 8 bases from V and 7 bases from J; junction bases left unmatched: 7. Germline V lookup: CDR1 MNHNY, CDR2 SVGAGI (reference sequence). CDR3: CASRLAGRTNEQFF. CDR3 in DNA: TGTGCCAGCCGACTAGCGGGAAGAACTAATGAGCAGTTCTTC.

This chain links TRBV15 with TRBJ2-1, with 12 bases identical to TRBD2. CDR1 LNHNV and CDR2 YYDKDF come from the germline V gene (reference sequence). This CDR3 has 16 amino acids. The J segment lost 8 bases and the V segment lost 1 base, leaving 6 bases of the junction unmatched. The CDR3, as DNA: TGTGCCACCAGCAGAGTGGCGGCTAGCGGGAGGGATGAGCAGTTCTTC. Translating it yields CATSRVAASGRDEQFF.

The gene calls are TRBV27 and TRBJ2-7; D remains unclear. Germline V lookup: CDR1 MNHEY, CDR2 SMNVEV (reference sequence). The CDR3 is 12 residues long. Trimming removed 4 bases from V and 1 base from J, with 5 bases in between. The DNA for the CDR3 is TGTGCCAGCAGTTCTTGGTCCTACGAGCAGTACTTC. Translation: CASSSWSYEQYF.

The chain recombines TRBV29-1 with TRBJ2-7; 8 bases line up with TRBD2. Germline CDR1 is SQVTM and CDR2 is ANQGSEA. V dropped 5 bases and J dropped 6; count of bases not matched to a gene: 6. The CDR3 totals 12 residues. This CDR3 is CSVQNAGGEQYF. CDR3 nucleotide sequence: TGCAGCGTTCAAAACGCGGGGGGCGAGCAGTACTTC.

The chain joins TRBV7-8 to TRBJ2-6; TRBD2 matches at 7 bases. After removal of 1 base from V and 12 bases from J, the junction contained 9 bases not matched to a gene. The length of the CDR3 is 15 residues. Per germline, CDR1 SGHVS and CDR2 FQNEAQ. The CDR3: CASSLGGFGRGVLTF. CDR3 nucleotide sequence: TGTGCCAGCAGCTTAGGAGGCTTTGGGAGGGGCGTCCTGACTTTC.

V gene TRBV3-1 (or the pseudogene TRBV3-2) combines with J gene TRBJ2-1; 13 nucleotides line up with TRBD2. With V trimmed by 1 base and J by 7 bases, 1 base remained unmatched. This CDR3 is 15 amino acids long. CDR1 and CDR2 from the germline V gene are LGHDT and YNNKEL (reference sequence). CDR3 protein: CASSQGTSGSNEQFF. The CDR3 coding sequence is TGTGCCAGCAGCCAAGGGACTAGCGGGAGTAATGAGCAGTTCTTC.

The V gene is TRBV27, the J gene TRBJ1-2; TRBD1 aligns across 8 bases. The germline V gene encodes CDR1 MNHEY and CDR2 SMNVEV (reference sequence). Trimming at V came to 0 bases and at J to 4 bases, leaving 4 bases not matched to a gene. The CDR3 is made up of 15 amino acids. CDR3 DNA sequence: TGTGCCAGCAGTTTATCGGCGGACAGGGTCTATGGCTACACCTTC. It encodes CASSLSADRVYGYTF.

This rearrangement joins TRBV7-9 to TRBJ2-1; TRBD1 matches at 10 bases. Trimming took 5 bases from V and 9 from J; bases not matched to a gene: 10. The CDR3 has 15 amino acids. In germline, CDR1 is SEHNR, CDR2 FQNEAQ (reference sequence). Here the CDR3 DNA reads TGTGCCAGCAGCCCAGGACAGGGGGTTGCGGTTGAGCAGTTCTTC. It yields the protein CASSPGQGVAVEQFF.

V is TRBV30 and J is TRBJ2-1; no clear D. The germline gives CDR1 GTSNPN, CDR2 SVGIG (reference sequence). CDR3 length: 13 amino acids. The ends were cut back, 5 bases at V and 8 bases at J, with 16 bases in the middle. This CDR3 reads CAWQNTGRDEQFF. CDR3 sequence (DNA): TGTGCCTGGCAGAACACGGGTAGAGATGAGCAGTTCTTC.

The chain is built from TRBV19 and TRBJ1-1; the D is unclear. Germline V gene sequence: CDR1 LNHDA, CDR2 SQIVND (reference sequence). The CDR3 runs to 13 residues. The germline V and J ends were trimmed by 5 bases and 6 bases, with 13 bases remaining between them. Written as DNA, the CDR3 is TGTGCCAGTAGTTCCCTCCACACGGCTGAAGCTTTCTTT. Residues: CASSSLHTAEAFF.

The chain combines TRBV7-6 with TRBJ1-3; D perhaps matches TRBD1 (6 bases). The ends were cut back, 2 bases at V and 0 bases at J, with 14 bases in the middle. The length of the CDR3 is 17 residues. Germline CDR1 reads SGHVS; CDR2 reads FNYEAQ. The DNA for the CDR3 is TGTGCCAGCAGCTTAATGGCAGCGGACAGCTCTGGAAACACCATATATTTT. This codes for CASSLMAADSSGNTIYF.

For this clone: The same CDR3 arises from other DNA sequences in this sample as well. This chain links TRBV3-1 (or the pseudogene TRBV3-2) with TRBJ2-7, with TRBD1 matching 7 bases. Germline CDR1 is LGHDT and CDR2 is YNNKEL (reference sequence). V shed 3 bases, J shed 1 base, and the junction held 3 bases outside the gene matches. CDR3 length: 14 residues. The CDR3 region has the DNA TGTGCCAGCAGCCATAGACAGGGATCCTACGAGCAGTACTTC. Protein: CASSHRQGSYEQYF.

This clone was counted between two and nine times. The chain couples TRBV18 to TRBJ1-6; D is perhaps TRBD1 (6 bases). This CDR3 spans 16 amino acids. CDR1 and CDR2 from the germline V gene are KGHSH and LQKENI. Trimming removed 5 bases from V and 7 bases from J, with 18 bases in between. DNA of the CDR3: TGTGCCAGCTCAGCGCAAGACAGGTTGAACAATTCACCCCTCCACTTT. Protein: CASSAQDRLNNSPLHF.

V usage is TRBV15 and J usage is TRBJ2-6; D uncertain. Trimming pared 5 bases from V and 1 base from J, leaving 6 bases between. Germline CDR1 and CDR2: LNHNV and YYDKDF (reference sequence). This CDR3 region has 14 residues. The CDR3 nucleotides read TGTGCCACCAGCCCCGAATCTGGGGCCAACGTCCTGACTTTC. Translated, it gives CATSPESGANVLTF.